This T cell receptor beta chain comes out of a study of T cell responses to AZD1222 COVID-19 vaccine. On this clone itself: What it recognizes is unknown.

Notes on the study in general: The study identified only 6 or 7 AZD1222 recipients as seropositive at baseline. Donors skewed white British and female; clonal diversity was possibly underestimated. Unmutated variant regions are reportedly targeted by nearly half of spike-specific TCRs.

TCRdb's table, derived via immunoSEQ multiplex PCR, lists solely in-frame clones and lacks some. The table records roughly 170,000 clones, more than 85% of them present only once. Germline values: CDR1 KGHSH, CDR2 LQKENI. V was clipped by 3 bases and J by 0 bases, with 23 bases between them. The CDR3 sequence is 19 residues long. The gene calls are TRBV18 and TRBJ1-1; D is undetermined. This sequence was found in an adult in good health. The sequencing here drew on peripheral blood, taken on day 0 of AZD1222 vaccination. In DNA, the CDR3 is TGTGCCAGCTCACCTAAATTTCCTCCGAACAGTGTCATGAACACTGAAGCTTTCTTT. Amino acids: CASSPKFPPNSVMNTEAFF.